This T cell receptor beta chain was documented in a study of CD8+ T cells in alopecia areata. For the study at large: Tofacitinib was taken orally by treated patients, and the dose was 5 to 10 mg twice daily.

The sequencing template was cDNA reverse transcribed from extracted RNA. Libraries were prepared by immunoSEQ multiplex PCR; TCRdb keeps only in-frame clonotypes and omits some of them. The sample consists of about 150,000 clones, around 47% of them appearing once. From germline, CDR1 is SQVTM and CDR2 ANQGSEA. Trimming removed 4 bases from V and 1 base from J; junction bases left unmatched: 6. The CDR3 runs to 14 residues. The chain is built from TRBV29-1 and TRBJ1-1, with 7 bases lining up with TRBD1. The sample taken for sequencing was CD4+ T cells sorted from blood. The origin of this receptor is a human donor with alopecia areata. The CDR3 sequence: CSVVGGAGNTEAFF. The CDR3, as DNA: TGCAGCGTTGTAGGGGGCGCAGGGAACACTGAAGCTTTCTTT.